A selection of T cell receptor beta chains follows, all from one sample in a study of blood T cell repertoires in COVID-19. Method: immunoSEQ multiplex PCR; TCRdb's copy keeps in-frame clones and lacks some. The sample holds about 190,000 clones, around four fifths seen once. Sequencing was carried out using peripheral blood. The receptors come from a human donor in a cohort sampled during active COVID-19. The CDR3 runs from the conserved cysteine through the conserved F or W. A D gene is named only where the DNA matches it firmly. Clone size appears in some rows only: once, few, many, or a class for an expanded clone.

J	size	D	V	DNA	CDR3
TRBJ2-3	.	TRBD2	TRBV18	TGTGCCAGCCGACTAGCGGGGGATGCAGATACGCAGTATTTT	CASRLAGDADTQYF
TRBJ1-1	.	.	TRBV15	TGTGCCACCAGCAGGTCGAAGAGGAACACTGAAGCTTTCTTT	CATSRSKRNTEAFF
TRBJ2-1	.	TRBD1	TRBV14	TGTGCCAGCAGCCAGGGGACAGAATGGGTGGAGCAGTTCTTC	CASSQGTEWVEQFF
TRBJ2-1	.	.	TRBV20-1	TGCAGTGCTAGTTTGCAATCCCAGGATGAGCAGTTCTTC	CSASLQSQDEQFF
TRBJ1-1	few	.	TRBV2	TGTGCCAGCTCTAATCCACTGAACACTGAAGCTTTCTTT	CASSNPLNTEAFF
TRBJ1-2	.	TRBD1	TRBV2	TGTGCCAGCAGCCTTCCGGGACAGGGCCCATATGGCTACACCTTC	CASSLPGQGPYGYTF
TRBJ2-7	.	TRBD2	TRBV9	TGTGCCAGCAGCCCCCGGACTAGCTTCCACGAGCAGTACTTC	CASSPRTSFHEQYF
TRBJ2-2	.	TRBD2	TRBV29-1	TGCAGCGTTGTTAGGAATAGAATTGGCCCGACTAGCGGGGGGGCAGGTACCGGGGAGCTGTTTTTT	CSVVRNRIGPTSGGAGTGELFF
TRBJ1-6	.	.	TRBV28	TGTGCCAGCAGTTTAAGACAGGTTTCGGCCCTCCACTTT	CASSLRQVSALHF
TRBJ2-5	.	TRBD1	TRBV10-3	TGTGCCTCGGGGGACAGGGGGGAGACCCAGTACTTC	CASGDRGETQYF
TRBJ2-2	.	TRBD1	TRBV6-5	TGTGCCAGCAGTAAAAAGGGGGCGTTGACCGGGGAGCTGTTTTTT	CASSKKGALTGELFF
TRBJ2-5	.	.	TRBV19	TGTGCCAGTAGTATTCGACATAACCAAGAGACCCAGTACTTC	CASSIRHNQETQYF
TRBJ1-2	.	.	TRBV4-2	TGTGCCAGCAGCCAACAGGGAGGCTACACCTTC	CASSQQGGYTF
TRBJ2-2	.	TRBD2	TRBV7-2	TGTGCCAGCAGACCCAAGACTAGCGGGGGCCTGAACACCGGGGAGCTGTTTTTT	CASRPKTSGGLNTGELFF
TRBJ2-2	.	.	TRBV19	TGTGCCAGTAGTAAGCACCAGGCGAACACCGGGGAGCTGTTTTTT	CASSKHQANTGELFF
TRBJ1-2	few	.	TRBV7-2	TGTGCCAGCAGCTTGGCGGATAGCTATGGCTACACCTTC	CASSLADSYGYTF
TRBJ2-7	.	.	TRBV19	TGTGCCAGTAGTATAACTAGTTCAAACTACGAGCAGTACTTC	CASSITSSNYEQYF
TRBJ2-7	.	.	TRBV12-3/TRBV12-4	TGTGCCAGCAGTTCCCCCGGACTACAGTACTTC	CASSSPGLQYF
TRBJ1-2	.	.	TRBV5-1	TGCGCCAGCAGCTACCCTGGAGGTTTGGGCTACACCTTC	CASSYPGGLGYTF
TRBJ2-1	.	.	TRBV27	TGTGCCAGCAGTCAAAAAGGGGGTAGGTCCTACAATGAGCAGTTCTTC	CASSQKGGRSYNEQFF
TRBJ2-2	.	.	TRBV25-1	TGTGCCAGCAGGGGGGGGCCACTGAACACCGGGGAGCTGTTTTTT	CASRGGPLNTGELFF
TRBJ1-1	.	.	TRBV4-2	TGTGCCAGCAGCCAAGACGGGGGGGCTGCGGCTTTCTTT	CASSQDGGAAAFF
TRBJ2-7	.	.	TRBV5-5	TGTGCCAGCAGCCCAGCCATTCGGTCATATGAGGCCGAGCAGTACTTC	CASSPAIRSYEAEQYF
TRBJ1-1	.	.	TRBV30	TGTGCCTACACGGACAGCAGAACTGAAGCTTTCTTT	CAYTDSRTEAFF
TRBJ2-2	.	TRBD1	TRBV9	TGTGCCAGCGAGGGACAGGTGGGAACCGGGGAGCTGTTTTTT	CASEGQVGTGELFF
TRBJ1-6	.	TRBD1	TRBV6-5	TGTGCCAGCAGCCTTGGGACAGGCAATTCACCCCTCCACTTT	CASSLGTGNSPLHF
TRBJ1-1	.	.	TRBV7-2	TGTGCCAGCAGCTTAGTAACACAGGGTTACGCTGAAGCTTTCTTT	CASSLVTQGYAEAFF
TRBJ1-6	.	.	TRBV9	TGTGCCAGCAGCGTGACAGGATATTCACCCCTCCACTTT	CASSVTGYSPLHF
TRBJ2-3	.	.	TRBV7-3	TGTGCCAGCAGCCCCGGGGGACAGTTCACAGATACGCAGTATTTT	CASSPGGQFTDTQYF
TRBJ2-1	.	TRBD1	TRBV11-3	TGTGCCAGCAGCTCACAGGGGAATGAGCAGTTCTTC	CASSSQGNEQFF
TRBJ2-3	.	.	TRBV5-6	TGTGCCAGCAGCTTGTCCGGTCGGACAGCCACAGATACGCAGTATTTT	CASSLSGRTATDTQYF
TRBJ1-2	.	.	TRBV11-2	TGTGCCAGCAGCTTAGATCTAACAGCTCCCAGTTATGGCTACACCTTC	CASSLDLTAPSYGYTF
TRBJ2-2	.	TRBD1	TRBV28	TGTGCCAGCAGTTGGACAGGGGGCAACACCGGGGAGCTGTTTTTT	CASSWTGGNTGELFF
TRBJ1-2	once	.	TRBV10-3	TGTGCCATCTCTTCCAACTATGGCTACACCTTC	CAISSNYGYTF
TRBJ2-1	.	TRBD1	TRBV6-5	TGTGCCAGCAGTTACTCGGAGTGGGACAGTAATGAGCAGTTCTTC	CASSYSEWDSNEQFF
TRBJ2-6	.	TRBD1	TRBV30	TGTGCCTGGAGTGACCGACAGGGGGTTTTTGGGGCCAACGTCCTGACTTTC	CAWSDRQGVFGANVLTF
TRBJ1-4	.	TRBD1	TRBV19	TGTGCCAGTAGTTCCGGGGGACAGGATGGTGAAAAACTGTTTTTT	CASSSGGQDGEKLFF
TRBJ2-3	few	TRBD2	TRBV9	TGTGCCAGCAGCGTAGTTAGCGGGGGCGTAGATACGCAGTATTTT	CASSVVSGGVDTQYF
TRBJ1-3	.	TRBD1	TRBV18	TGTGCCAGCTCACCCCTTTCTGTTCAGCGACAGGGGCTCTCTGGAAACACCATATATTTT	CASSPLSVQRQGLSGNTIYF
TRBJ1-4	.	.	TRBV11-2	TGTGCCAGCAGCTACAATTCGGGGAGAGAAAAACTGTTTTTT	CASSYNSGREKLFF
TRBJ2-1	.	TRBD1	TRBV24-1	TGTGCCTCACAGGGGTACAATGAGCAGTTCTTC	CASQGYNEQFF
TRBJ2-1	.	TRBD2	TRBV7-8	TGTGCCAGCAGCTTAGGACTAGCGGACTACAATGAGCAGTTCTTC	CASSLGLADYNEQFF
TRBJ1-4	.	TRBD1	TRBV19	TGTGCCAGTAGTCGGACTACAGGGGACGAATACCTGTTTTTT	CASSRTTGDEYLFF
TRBJ1-3	.	TRBD1	TRBV11-2	TGTGCCAGCAGTTCCGGGACAGGGTGGTCTGGAAACACCATATATTTT	CASSSGTGWSGNTIYF
TRBJ2-3	.	TRBD1	TRBV5-1	TGCGCCAGCAGCATACCGACAGGGTATCGACATGATACGCAGTATTTT	CASSIPTGYRHDTQYF
TRBJ2-3	few	.	TRBV28	TGTGCCAGCAGTTTATCACTAGCAACAGATACGCAGTATTTT	CASSLSLATDTQYF